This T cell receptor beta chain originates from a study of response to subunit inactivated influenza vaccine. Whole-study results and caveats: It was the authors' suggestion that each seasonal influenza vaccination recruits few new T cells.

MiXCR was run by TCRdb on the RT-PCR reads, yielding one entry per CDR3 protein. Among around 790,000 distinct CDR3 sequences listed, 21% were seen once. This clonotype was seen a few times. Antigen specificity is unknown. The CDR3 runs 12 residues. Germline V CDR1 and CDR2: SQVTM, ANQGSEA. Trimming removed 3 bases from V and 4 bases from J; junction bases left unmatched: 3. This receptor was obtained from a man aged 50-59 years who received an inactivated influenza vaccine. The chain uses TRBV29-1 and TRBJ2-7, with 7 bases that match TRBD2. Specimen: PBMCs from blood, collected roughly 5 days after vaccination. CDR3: CSVETSRYEQYF. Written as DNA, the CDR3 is TGCAGCGTTGAGACTAGCAGATACGAGCAGTACTTC.